What follows are 9 T cell receptor beta chains derived from one specimen sequenced in a study of cytomegalovirus exposure and HLA in healthy donors. Repertoires were generated with immunoSEQ multiplex PCR, while TCRdb's copy carries only in-frame clones and drops some. The profile shows approximately 180,000 clones, about 82% of them singletons. The sample comprised PBMCs. These receptors came from a woman between 18 and 29 years old in good health and CMV-seronegative.

This clone was counted a single time. The genes are TRBV25-1 and TRBJ2-7; 7 bases agree with TRBD2. CDR1 and CDR2 from the germline V gene are MGHDK and SYGVNS. Germline trimming cut 1 base from V and 3 bases from J; bases unmatched to any gene: 9. The CDR3 extends over 16 amino acids. The CDR3 here is CASSEWGGGPGYEQYF. The CDR3 DNA follows: TGTGCCAGCAGTGAATGGGGGGGAGGGCCAGGCTACGAGCAGTACTTC.

V usage is TRBV5-1 and J usage is TRBJ1-3; 7 bases agree with TRBD1. Germline CDR1 reads SGHRS; CDR2 reads YFSETQ. V dropped 0 bases and J dropped 3; count of bases not matched to a gene: 6. The CDR3 is 16 amino acids. CDR3 sequence: CASSLVSAGGGNTIYF. The CDR3 DNA sequence: TGCGCCAGCAGCTTGGTCTCGGCAGGGGGTGGAAACACCATATATTTT. Complete variable domain (other parts from reference TRBV5-1 and TRBJ1-3): KAGVTQTPRYLIKTRGQQVTLSCSPISGHRSVSWYQQTPGQGLQFLFEYFSETQRNKGNFPGRFSGRQFSNSRSEMNVSTLELGDSALYLCASSLVSAGGGNTIYFGEGSWLTVV.

The chain couples TRBV10-3 to TRBJ1-2; no definite D call. Germline V gives CDR1 ENHRY, CDR2 SYGVKD. Deletions cut 2 bases from V and 7 bases from J, with 8 bases between. The CDR3 sequence is 12 residues long. In DNA form, the CDR3 reads TGTGCCATCAGTGAGAGGCCAGGTGGCTACACCTTC. This translates into CAISERPGGYTF.

This chain links TRBV5-5 with TRBJ2-5, with D unresolved. Germline loops: CDR1 SGHKS, CDR2 YYEKEE (reference sequence). With 2 bases removed from V and 4 bases from J, the gap between germline ends came to 9 bases. The CDR3 is 13 residues long. This chain's CDR3 is CASSFGGRETQYF. Here the CDR3 DNA reads TGTGCCAGCAGCTTCGGTGGGCGAGAGACCCAGTACTTC.

This clone was seen only once. The chain joins TRBV14 to TRBJ2-7; D is ambiguous. The germline V gene has CDR1 SGHDN and CDR2 FVKESK. V dropped 4 bases and J dropped 2 bases, with 12 bases sitting between them. CDR3 length: 14 residues. The CDR3 bases are TGTGCCAGCAGCCTAACGGGTATACCCTACGAGCAGTACTTC. It specifies CASSLTGIPYEQYF.

This chain links TRBV5-1 with TRBJ2-5; possibly TRBD1 for D (6 bases). V dropped 7 bases and J dropped 1 base, with 20 bases sitting between them. CDR3 length: 16 amino acids. Germline V gene sequence: CDR1 SGHRS, CDR2 YFSETQ. CDR3 sequence reads: CASASQGRRAQETQYF. The CDR3 coding sequence is TGCGCCAGCGCAAGTCAGGGGCGCAGGGCCCAAGAGACCCAGTACTTC.

The sample holds a few counts of this clone. The gene calls are TRBV5-1 and TRBJ1-1, with TRBD1 as a possible D gene (6 bases). V gave up 4 bases and J gave up 1 base, with 14 bases separating them. In germline, CDR1 is SGHRS, CDR2 YFSETQ. CDR3 length: 15 residues. The CDR3 sequence is CASSPRTAPNTEAFF. The CDR3 region has the DNA TGCGCCAGCAGCCCCAGGACAGCTCCGAACACTGAAGCTTTCTTT. Full variable domain (missing parts from reference TRBV5-1 and TRBJ1-1): KAGVTQTPRYLIKTRGQQVTLSCSPISGHRSVSWYQQTPGQGLQFLFEYFSETQRNKGNFPGRFSGRQFSNSRSEMNVSTLELGDSALYLCASSPRTAPNTEAFFGQGTRLTVV.

This clone has a handful of counts. The rearrangement joins TRBV30 to TRBJ2-7; tentatively, D is TRBD1 (5 bases). Germline V gene data show CDR1 as GTSNPN and CDR2 as SVGIG (reference sequence). Deletions cut 3 bases from V and 0 bases from J, with 15 bases between. The CDR3 covers 15 residues. The CDR3: CAWSHSGKASYEQYF. In DNA form, the CDR3 reads TGTGCCTGGAGCCACTCAGGGAAGGCCTCCTACGAGCAGTACTTC. Combining the CDR3 with reference TRBV30 and TRBJ2-7 gives the whole variable domain SQTIHQWPATLVQPVGSPLSLECTVEGTSNPNLYWYRQAAGRGLQLLFYSVGIGQISSEVPQNLSASRPQDRQFILSSKKLLLSDSGFYLCAWSHSGKASYEQYFGPGTRLTVT.

The chain recombines TRBV10-3 with TRBJ1-1, with 10 bases that match TRBD1. The germline gives CDR1 ENHRY, CDR2 SYGVKD. This CDR3 is built from 12 residues. The J segment lost 3 bases and the V segment lost 10 bases, leaving 2 bases of the junction unmatched. CDR3 loop: CATGQGDTEAFF. The CDR3 nucleotides are TGTGCCACCGGACAGGGGGACACTGAAGCTTTCTTT.